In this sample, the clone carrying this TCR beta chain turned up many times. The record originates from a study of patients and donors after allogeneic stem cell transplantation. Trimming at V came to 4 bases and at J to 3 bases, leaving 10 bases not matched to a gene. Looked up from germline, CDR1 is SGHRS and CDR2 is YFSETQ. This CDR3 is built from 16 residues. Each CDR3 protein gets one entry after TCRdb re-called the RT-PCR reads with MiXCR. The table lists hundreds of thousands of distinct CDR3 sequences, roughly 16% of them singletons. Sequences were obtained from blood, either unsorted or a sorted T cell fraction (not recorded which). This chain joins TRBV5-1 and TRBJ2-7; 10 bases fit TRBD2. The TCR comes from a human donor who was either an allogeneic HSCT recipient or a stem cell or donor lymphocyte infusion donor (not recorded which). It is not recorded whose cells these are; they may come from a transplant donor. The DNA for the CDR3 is TGCGCCAGCAGCCGGGGGCTACTAGCGGGATTCTACGAGCAGTACTTC. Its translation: CASSRGLLAGFYEQYF.